This is a list of T cell receptor beta chains from one sample in a study of early T cells in non-severe SARS-CoV-2 infection. TCRdb re-called the 5' RACE reads with MiXCR, one entry per CDR3 protein. The sample includes just over 80,000 distinct CDR3 sequences, roughly an eighth of them seen just once. Sequences were obtained from whole blood. These receptors all come from an adult who was a healthcare worker with PCR-confirmed SARS-CoV-2 infection or an uninfected control (not recorded which). CDR3s include the opening cysteine and the closing phenylalanine or tryptophan.

J gene,V gene,CDR3 protein
TRBJ1-2,TRBV7-2,CASSLVAGNYGYTF
TRBJ2-5,TRBV14,CASSQEIAKSFLQETQYF
TRBJ2-7,TRBV4-1,CASSQGRGPYEQYF
TRBJ1-5,TRBV7-9,CASSGSDSFLSNQPQHF
TRBJ2-3,TRBV6-5,CASRPTRVSADTQYF
TRBJ1-2,TRBV5-1,CASSLSRGTGTGNNYGYTF
TRBJ2-5,TRBV24-1,CATSRSGGETQYF
TRBJ2-1,TRBV6-1,CAGSLGQGSYEQFF
TRBJ2-4,TRBV6-1,CASSPIRGSGTVGKNIQYF
TRBJ2-2,TRBV20-1,CSARDWSGRELFF
TRBJ2-6,TRBV12-3/TRBV12-4,CASSFVAGANVLTF
TRBJ2-3,TRBV28,CASRKSGGRTDTQYF
TRBJ1-6,TRBV7-9,CASSEQTGGNSPLHF
TRBJ1-1,TRBV27,CASSRDRINTEAFF
TRBJ2-2,TRBV29-1,CSVAQGITGELFF
TRBJ1-2,TRBV20-1,CSAVTGNYGYTF
TRBJ2-1,TRBV30,CAWSMRQGHSEQFF
TRBJ2-1,TRBV7-9,CASSPHRGPSSYNEQFF
TRBJ1-6,TRBV20-1,CSAIRTGNSPLHF
TRBJ2-7,TRBV20-1,CSATPLAGTYEQYF
TRBJ2-5,TRBV10-1,CASSPGGPQETQYF
TRBJ1-5,TRBV11-2,CASSSDRETYSNQPQHF
TRBJ2-7,TRBV7-2,CASSLEAGRAYEQYF
TRBJ1-2,TRBV6-2/TRBV6-3,CASSADRYGYTF
TRBJ1-1,TRBV5-6,CASSFAGSTEAFF
TRBJ1-5,TRBV12-3/TRBV12-4,CASSTGGPVSPQHF
TRBJ1-4,TRBV7-2,CASSSMTGWATNEKLFF
TRBJ2-7,TRBV6-2/TRBV6-3,CASSEDGTGYHEQYF
TRBJ2-4,TRBV12-3/TRBV12-4,CASRAKALIQYF
TRBJ1-1,TRBV3-1,CASSQRDLNTEAFF
TRBJ2-7,TRBV6-1,CASSDRGMRGEQYF
TRBJ2-5,TRBV18,CASSPRGGAETQYF
TRBJ2-7,TRBV7-9,CASQTGSYEQYF
TRBJ2-1,TRBV9,CASSVGGNSYNEQFF
TRBJ2-3,TRBV20-1,CSASLQAGGPSTDTQYF
TRBJ2-7,TRBV5-4,CASSQQTDEQYF
TRBJ2-5,TRBV15,CATSSRRAWQETQYF
TRBJ2-3,TRBV6-5,CASTRTQSTDTQYF
TRBJ2-1,TRBV18,CASSATPTNEQFF
TRBJ2-1,TRBV6-1,CATTGTSGYEQFF
TRBJ1-5,TRBV18,CASPLGQPQHF
TRBJ2-7,TRBV6-1,CASRKLVSPQTGIEQYF
TRBJ2-7,TRBV7-9,CASSRPDPGQKRDEQYF
TRBJ2-2,TRBV5-8,CASSRWTGGNSGERFF
TRBJ2-2,TRBV14,CASSQVFQRNTGELFF
TRBJ1-5,TRBV10-3,CAIISSGGKRQPQHF